These 7 T cell receptor beta chains were all obtained from the same sample, sequenced in a study of blood T cell repertoires in COVID-19 (dated by TCRdb to the early 2020s). The receptor library was made with the immunoSEQ multiplex PCR assay. Entries here come from immuneACCESS through TCRdb and include only in-frame sequences with V and J called. Some clones fail to appear in such tables; in the studies checked, an unresolved V gene covers under half of the shortfall, and the cause of the remainder is unknown. In this sample the table shows roughly 200,000 clones, about four fifths of which occur a single time. 11% of the sample belongs to the ten largest clones. The specimen was peripheral blood. These receptors were taken from a woman in her 40s with COVID-19, enrolled during active disease.

This chain uses TRBV2 with TRBJ2-5; the match to TRBD2 covers 11 bases. From germline, CDR1 is SNHLY and CDR2 FYNNEI. The CDR3 spans 15 residues. After removal of 8 bases from V and 2 bases from J, the junction contained 7 bases not matched to a gene. This CDR3 is CASSSSGGTQETQYF. The DNA of the CDR3 is TGTGCCAGCTCGTCTAGCGGGGGGACTCAAGAGACCCAGTACTTC. Supplemented by reference TRBV2 and TRBJ2-5, the full variable domain reads EPEVTQTPSHQVTQMGQEVILRCVPISNHLYFYWYRQILGQKVEFLVSFYNNEISEKSEIFDDQFSVERPDGSNFTLKIRSTKLEDSAMYFCASSSSGGTQETQYFGPGTRLLVL.

The V gene is TRBV5-4, the J gene TRBJ2-1; perhaps TRBD2 as D (6 bases). The V gene's germline CDR1 is SGHNT and CDR2 YYREEE (reference sequence). V was pared by 4 bases and J by 2 bases, with 10 bases between. This CDR3 region has 14 residues. The CDR3 is CASSVGEAYNEQFF. The CDR3 DNA sequence: TGTGCCAGCAGCGTGGGGGAGGCCTACAATGAGCAGTTCTTC.

A note on this clone: The same CDR3 can be traced to other DNA sequences in this sample. The rearrangement uses TRBV4-2 and TRBJ2-5, with D tentatively TRBD1 (5 bases). V dropped 0 bases and J dropped 5 bases, with 16 bases sitting between them. CDR1 and CDR2 (germline): LGHNA, YNFKEQ. This CDR3 has 16 residues. The DNA of the CDR3 is TGTGCCAGCAGCCAAGATTTCCAGGGATTGGGGGAGACCCAGTACTTC. This gives the protein CASSQDFQGLGETQYF.

The chain recombines TRBV30 with TRBJ2-4; tentatively, D is TRBD1 (6 bases). CDR1 and CDR2 (germline): GTSNPN, SVGIG (reference sequence). This CDR3 is 13 amino acids long. Trimming removed 8 bases from V and 5 bases from J, with 16 bases in between. This chain's CDR3 is CAGDRAGENIQYF. The CDR3 DNA reads as TGTGCCGGCGATCGAGCAGGGGAAAACATTCAGTACTTC.

J is TRBJ1-4 and V is TRBV30; 8 nucleotides align to TRBD1. The CDR3 runs to 15 residues. Germline assignment: CDR1 GTSNPN and CDR2 SVGIG (reference sequence). V lost 1 base to trimming and J lost 7 bases; unmatched junction nucleotides: 8. The CDR3 coding sequence is TGTGCCTGGAGTGCGGACAGGGTAAAAGTTGAAAAACTGTTTTTT. This translates into CAWSADRVKVEKLFF.

V is TRBV2 and J is TRBJ1-6; perhaps TRBD1 as D (5 bases). Between the trimmed V and J ends, which lost 6 bases and 10 bases, there was a span of 7 bases. Germline V gene data show CDR1 as SNHLY and CDR2 as FYNNEI. The CDR3 has 11 amino acids. CDR3 sequence (DNA): TGTGCCAGCAGGGACATCTCACCCCTCCACTTT. It is translated as CASRDISPLHF.

The chain has TRBV11-2 and TRBJ1-2, with D possibly being TRBD1 (5 bases). Germline V gene data show CDR1 as SGHAT and CDR2 as FQNNGV. The germline V and J ends were trimmed by 1 base and 6 bases, with 18 bases remaining between them. The CDR3 is made up of 16 amino acids. The CDR3 reads CASSLAGPRGSHGYTF. In DNA form, the CDR3 reads TGTGCCAGCAGCTTAGCCGGACCACGGGGGAGCCATGGCTACACCTTC.